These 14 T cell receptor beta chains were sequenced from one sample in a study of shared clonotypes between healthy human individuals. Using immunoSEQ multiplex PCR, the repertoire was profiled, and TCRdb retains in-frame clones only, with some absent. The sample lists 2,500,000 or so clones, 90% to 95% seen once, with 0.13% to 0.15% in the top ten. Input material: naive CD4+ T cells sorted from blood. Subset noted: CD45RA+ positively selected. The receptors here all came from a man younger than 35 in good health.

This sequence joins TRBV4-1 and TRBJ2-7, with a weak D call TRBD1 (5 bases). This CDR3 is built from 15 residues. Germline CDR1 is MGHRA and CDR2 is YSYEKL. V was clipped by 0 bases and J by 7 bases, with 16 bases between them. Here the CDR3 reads CASSQDRIRGSEQYF. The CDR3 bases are TGCGCCAGCAGCCAAGATAGAATAAGGGGTTCGGAGCAGTACTTC.

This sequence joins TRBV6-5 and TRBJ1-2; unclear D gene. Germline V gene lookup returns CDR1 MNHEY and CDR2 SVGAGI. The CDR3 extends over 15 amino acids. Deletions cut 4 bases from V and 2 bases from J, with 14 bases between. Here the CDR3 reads CASSSVSPGNYGYTF. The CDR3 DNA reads TGTGCCAGCAGTTCCGTCTCGCCTGGAAACTATGGCTACACCTTC.

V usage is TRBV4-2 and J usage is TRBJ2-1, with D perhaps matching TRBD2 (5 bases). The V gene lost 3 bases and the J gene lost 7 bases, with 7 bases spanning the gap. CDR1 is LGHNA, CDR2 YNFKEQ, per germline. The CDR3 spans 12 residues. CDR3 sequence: CASSQEENEQFF. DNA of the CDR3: TGTGCCAGCAGCCAGGAGGAGAATGAGCAGTTCTTC.

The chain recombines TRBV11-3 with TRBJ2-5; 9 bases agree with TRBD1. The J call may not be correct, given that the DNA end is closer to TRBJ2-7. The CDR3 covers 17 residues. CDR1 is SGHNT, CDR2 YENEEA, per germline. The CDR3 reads CAALPGQGLGKSYEQYF. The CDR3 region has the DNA TGTGCCGCCCTTCCGGGACAGGGATTGGGAAAGTCCTACGAGCAGTACTTC.

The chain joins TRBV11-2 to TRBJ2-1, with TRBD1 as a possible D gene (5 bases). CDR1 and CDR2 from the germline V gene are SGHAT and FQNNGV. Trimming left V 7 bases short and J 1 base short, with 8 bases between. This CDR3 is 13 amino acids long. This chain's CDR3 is CASIDRSYNEQFF. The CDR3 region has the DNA TGTGCCAGCATCGACAGATCCTACAATGAGCAGTTCTTC. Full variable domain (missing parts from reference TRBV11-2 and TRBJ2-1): EAGVAQSPRYKIIEKRQSVAFWCNPISGHATLYWYQQILGQGPKLLIQFQNNGVVDDSQLPKDRFSAERLKGVDSTLKIQPAKLEDSAVYLCASIDRSYNEQFFGPGTRLTVL.

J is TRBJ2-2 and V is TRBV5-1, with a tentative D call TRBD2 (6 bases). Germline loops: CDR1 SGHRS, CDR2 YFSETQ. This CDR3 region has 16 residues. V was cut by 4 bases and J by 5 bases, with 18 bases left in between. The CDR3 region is CASSEGGTPVTGELFF. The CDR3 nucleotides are TGCGCCAGCAGCGAAGGAGGGACTCCCGTTACCGGGGAGCTGTTTTTT.

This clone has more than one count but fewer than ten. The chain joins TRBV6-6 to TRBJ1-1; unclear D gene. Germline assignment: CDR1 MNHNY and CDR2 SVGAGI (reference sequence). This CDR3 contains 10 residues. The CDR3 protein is CAVGYTEAFF. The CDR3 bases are TGTGCGGTGGGATACACTGAAGCTTTCTTT.

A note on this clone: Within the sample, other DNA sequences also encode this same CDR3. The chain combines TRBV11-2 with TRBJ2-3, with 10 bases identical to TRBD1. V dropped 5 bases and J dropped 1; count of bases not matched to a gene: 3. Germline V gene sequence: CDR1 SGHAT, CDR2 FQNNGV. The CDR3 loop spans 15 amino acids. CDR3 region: CASSLGTGGTDTQYF. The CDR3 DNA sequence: TGTGCCAGCAGCCTAGGGACAGGGGGCACAGATACGCAGTATTTT.

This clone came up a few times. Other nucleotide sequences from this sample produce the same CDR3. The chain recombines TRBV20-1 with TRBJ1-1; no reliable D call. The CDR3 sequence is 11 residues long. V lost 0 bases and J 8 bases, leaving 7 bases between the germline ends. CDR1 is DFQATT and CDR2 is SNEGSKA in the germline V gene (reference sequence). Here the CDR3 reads CSARDLPEAFF. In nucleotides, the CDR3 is TGCAGTGCTAGAGATTTACCCGAAGCTTTCTTT.

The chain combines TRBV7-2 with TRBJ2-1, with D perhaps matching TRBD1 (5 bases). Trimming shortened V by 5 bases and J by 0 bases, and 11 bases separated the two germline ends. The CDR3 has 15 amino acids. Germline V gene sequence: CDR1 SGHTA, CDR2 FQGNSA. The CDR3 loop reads CASSAQTVSYNEQFF. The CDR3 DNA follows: TGTGCCAGCAGCGCTCAGACAGTCTCCTACAATGAGCAGTTCTTC.

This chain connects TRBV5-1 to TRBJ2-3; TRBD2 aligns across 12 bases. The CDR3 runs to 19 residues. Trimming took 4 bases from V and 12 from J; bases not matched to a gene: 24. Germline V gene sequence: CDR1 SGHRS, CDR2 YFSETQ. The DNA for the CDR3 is TGCGCCAGCAGCGGAAACCTGAACCCTAGCGGGAGGGCCGTTTACCGTCAGTATTTT. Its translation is CASSGNLNPSGRAVYRQYF.

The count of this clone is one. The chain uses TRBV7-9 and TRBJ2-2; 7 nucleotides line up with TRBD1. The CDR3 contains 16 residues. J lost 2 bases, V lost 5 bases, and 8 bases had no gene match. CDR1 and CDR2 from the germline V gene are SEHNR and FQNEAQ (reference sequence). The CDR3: CASSRDRVFNTGELFF. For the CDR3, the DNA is TGTGCCAGCAGCCGCGACAGGGTATTTAACACCGGGGAGCTGTTTTTT. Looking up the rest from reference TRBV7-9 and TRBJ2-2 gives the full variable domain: DTGVSQNPRHKITKRGQNVTFRCDPISEHNRLYWYRQTLGQGPEFLTYFQNEAQLEKSRLLSDRFSAERPKGSFSTLEIQRTEQGDSAMYLCASSRDRVFNTGELFFGEGSRLTVL.

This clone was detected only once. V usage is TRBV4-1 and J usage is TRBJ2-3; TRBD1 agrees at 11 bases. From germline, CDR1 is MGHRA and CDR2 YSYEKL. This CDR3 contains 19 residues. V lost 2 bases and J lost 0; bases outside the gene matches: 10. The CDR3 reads CASSQKGQGAKGSTDTQYF. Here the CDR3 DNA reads TGCGCCAGCAGCCAAAAAGGACAGGGGGCAAAGGGAAGCACAGATACGCAGTATTTT.

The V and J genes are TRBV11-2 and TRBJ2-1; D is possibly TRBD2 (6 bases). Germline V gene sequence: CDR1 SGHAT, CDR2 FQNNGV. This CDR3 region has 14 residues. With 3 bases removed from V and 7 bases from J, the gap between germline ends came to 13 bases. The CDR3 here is CASSFPLASNEQFF. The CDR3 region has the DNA TGTGCCAGCAGCTTCCCCCTAGCGTCGAATGAGCAGTTCTTC.